A selection of T cell receptor beta chains follows, all from one sample in a study of lymphopenia after photon versus proton radiotherapy. The assay was immunoSEQ multiplex PCR, and TCRdb's table has in-frame clones only and misses some. The repertoire consists of 52,000 or so clones, with more than 85% occurring once and the leading ten covering 18%. The source material was peripheral blood, sampled from a patient treated with photon-based radiotherapy. The receptors stem from a middle-aged woman with cholangiocarcinoma. Both conserved end residues are part of each CDR3. Each record gives: D gene, J gene, V gene, CDR3 protein, CDR3 DNA. D genes are given only for firm matches.

TRBD1 TRBJ1-5 TRBV5-1 CASSLDRDQPQHF TGCGCCAGCAGCCTGGACAGGGATCAGCCCCAGCATTTT
NA TRBJ1-2 TRBV29-1 CSVEDPGRPNYGYTF TGCAGCGTTGAAGATCCCGGGAGACCTAACTATGGCTACACCTTC
NA TRBJ2-7 TRBV19 CASRGAGSAARSYEQYF TGTGCCAGTAGGGGGGCTGGGAGCGCGGCTCGATCCTACGAGCAGTACTTC
NA TRBJ1-4 TRBV9 CASSVADKSEKLFF TGTGCCAGCAGCGTAGCGGATAAGAGCGAAAAACTGTTTTTT
TRBD1 TRBJ1-5 TRBV28 CASSQDRGMISDSNQPQHF TGTGCCAGCAGTCAAGACAGGGGTATGATTTCCGATAGCAATCAGCCCCAGCATTTT
NA TRBJ1-5 TRBV7-9 CASKKSGEDQPQHF TGTGCCAGCAAAAAAAGTGGGGAGGATCAGCCCCAGCATTTT
NA TRBJ1-3 TRBV4-1 CASSQPRLVSGNTIYF TGCGCCAGCAGCCAACCCAGACTGGTCTCTGGAAACACCATATATTTT
NA TRBJ2-3 TRBV2 CASGLGLGGSTDTQYF TGTGCCAGCGGATTAGGACTTGGCGGTAGCACAGATACGCAGTATTTT
NA TRBJ1-2 TRBV15 CATSREGAGYGYTF TGTGCCACCAGCAGAGAAGGGGCTGGCTATGGCTACACCTTC
NA TRBJ2-5 TRBV4-2 CASSQVKYGRSAQETQYF TGTGCCAGCAGCCAAGTTAAATATGGGAGGAGTGCACAAGAGACCCAGTACTTC
TRBD2 TRBJ2-3 TRBV9 CASSVAPPAGGEDTQYF TGTGCCAGCAGCGTAGCTCCCCCAGCGGGAGGGGAGGATACGCAGTATTTT
NA TRBJ2-3 TRBV4-1 CASSQETDRTDTQYF TGCGCCAGCAGCCAAGAAACGGACCGCACAGATACGCAGTATTTT
NA TRBJ2-1 TRBV5-5 CASTPGATYNEQFF TGTGCCAGCACCCCGGGCGCCACCTACAATGAGCAGTTCTTC
TRBD1 TRBJ1-1 TRBV6-1 CASRGQGAGNTEAFF TGTGCCAGCAGAGGACAGGGGGCTGGGAACACTGAAGCTTTCTTT
TRBD1 TRBJ2-1 TRBV4-2 CASSQDRGGYRDEQFF TGTGCCAGCAGCCAAGATAGAGGGGGCTACAGAGACGAGCAGTTCTTC